The rows below give T cell receptor beta chains drawn from one sample of a study of cytomegalovirus exposure and HLA in healthy donors. Assay used: immunoSEQ multiplex PCR; TCRdb lists only in-frame clones, some missing. The profile covers 150,000 to 200,000 clones, with nearly 90% appearing a single time and under 13% taken by the ten largest. Material for sequencing was PBMCs. The receptors were sampled from a woman younger than 30 in good health and CMV-seropositive. Each CDR3 is given with its conserved first and last residue. The D gene is left open where the match is weak. Clone sizes are given selectively: once, few, many, or a class where the clone is expanded.

J gene,clone size,D gene,V gene,CDR3 DNA,CDR3 protein
TRBJ2-5,few,TRBD2,TRBV6-4,TGTGCCAGCAGTCCCGGCGCGGGAGGGGAAGAGACCCAGTACTTC,CASSPGAGGEETQYF
TRBJ1-5,NA,TRBD1,TRBV6-1,TGTGCCAGCAGTGAAGCTCGGCAGGGGGGCAATCAGCCCCAGCATTTT,CASSEARQGGNQPQHF
TRBJ1-5,NA,NA,TRBV25-1,TGTGCCAGCAGTGATTACGGGGGGAGCAATCAGCCCCAGCATTTT,CASSDYGGSNQPQHF
TRBJ2-3,NA,NA,TRBV12-5,TGTGCTAGTGGTCTATCTAGCACAGATACGCAGTATTTT,CASGLSSTDTQYF
TRBJ2-7,NA,NA,TRBV25-1,TGTGCCAGCAGTGATTACAGGGAATACGAGCAGTACTTC,CASSDYREYEQYF
TRBJ2-6,NA,TRBD2,TRBV27,TGTGCCAGCAGTTTCCGGGGGGGTTCCTACTCTGGGGCCAACGTCCTGACTTTC,CASSFRGGSYSGANVLTF
TRBJ1-5,NA,NA,TRBV6-4,TGTGCCAGCAGTGACCGGGCAGGGGTTCAGCCCCAGCATTTT,CASSDRAGVQPQHF
TRBJ2-7,once,TRBD2,TRBV27,TGTGCCAGCAGTTTTGTGCGGGAGGACGGTATACAGTACTTC,CASSFVREDGIQYF
TRBJ2-7,NA,TRBD1,TRBV28,TGTGCCAGCAGTTTAGCCGGGACAGGAGACTACGAGCAGTACTTC,CASSLAGTGDYEQYF
TRBJ2-7,NA,NA,TRBV25-1,TGTGCCAGCATAGGAGGAGCATACGAGCAGTACTTC,CASIGGAYEQYF
TRBJ2-7,NA,TRBD2,TRBV19,TGTGCCAGTACCGAAGCGGGAGGGGGATACGAGCAGTACTTC,CASTEAGGGYEQYF
TRBJ2-7,NA,NA,TRBV12-5,TGTGCTAGTGGTTTGGTACAGGAATCCGAGCAGTACTTC,CASGLVQESEQYF
TRBJ2-2,NA,TRBD2,TRBV7-3,TGTGCCAGCAGCTCAGCGGGAACGAACACCGGGGAGCTGTTTTTT,CASSSAGTNTGELFF
TRBJ1-2,once,TRBD1,TRBV12-5,TGTGCTAGTGCAGAGGGGGCGTTCGGCTATGGCTACACCTTC,CASAEGAFGYGYTF
TRBJ2-2,NA,TRBD1,TRBV9,TGTGCCAGCAGCCAGGGGGACCAACCGAACACCGGGGAGCTGTTTTTT,CASSQGDQPNTGELFF
TRBJ1-2,NA,NA,TRBV2,TGTGCCAGCAGACCCACAGGGATCTATGGCTACACCTTC,CASRPTGIYGYTF
TRBJ1-1,once,TRBD1,TRBV5-1,TGCGCCAGCAGCGGGACAGGGGGCGCGACTGAAGCTTTCTTT,CASSGTGGATEAFF
TRBJ1-5,NA,TRBD1,TRBV28,TGTGCCAGCAGTTCTCAGGGGGCGGGAAGCAATCAGCCCCAGCATTTT,CASSSQGAGSNQPQHF
TRBJ1-1,NA,NA,TRBV12-5,TGTGCTAGTGGTGTAACAGGGATCACTGAAGCTTTCTTT,CASGVTGITEAFF
TRBJ2-7,NA,NA,TRBV2,TGTGCCAGCAGTGAATGGGGCAGTTCGCTTGCCTACGAGCAGTACTTC,CASSEWGSSLAYEQYF
TRBJ2-1,NA,NA,TRBV5-6,TGTGCCAGCAGCTTGGCAAGGACTCCCCTAATTGATGAGCAGTTCTTC,CASSLARTPLIDEQFF
TRBJ2-1,NA,TRBD1,TRBV29-1,TGCAGGGCAGGACAGGGTGGCTACAATGAGCAGTTCTTC,CRAGQGGYNEQFF
TRBJ2-3,NA,NA,TRBV30,TGTGCCTGGAGTGTAGCGGCAGGGGCCGATACGCAGTATTTT,CAWSVAAGADTQYF
TRBJ2-5,NA,NA,TRBV5-1,TGCGCCAGCAGCTTGCGGGCGGGAACTCAAGAGACCCAGTACTTC,CASSLRAGTQETQYF
TRBJ1-1,NA,NA,TRBV7-3,TGTGCCAGCAGCCCCACAACGAACACTGAAGCTTTCTTT,CASSPTTNTEAFF
TRBJ2-1,NA,TRBD2,TRBV11-2,TGTGCCAGCAGCTTGGGACTAGCGTCCTACAATGAGCAGTTCTTC,CASSLGLASYNEQFF
TRBJ2-1,NA,TRBD2,TRBV4-2,TGTGCCAGCGGCCGACTAGCCGATGAGCAGTTCTTC,CASGRLADEQFF
TRBJ1-2,NA,NA,TRBV14,TGTGCCAGCAGCCAAGGGACAGATAACTATGGCTACACCTTC,CASSQGTDNYGYTF
TRBJ2-3,NA,TRBD1,TRBV11-2,TGTGCCAGCAGCTCACGGACAGGGGTCACAGATACGCAGTATTTT,CASSSRTGVTDTQYF
TRBJ2-7,once,TRBD2,TRBV30,TGTGCCTGGAGTGTACGGGTAGCGGGAGTGTTCGCTGACGAGCAGTACTTC,CAWSVRVAGVFADEQYF
TRBJ2-4,NA,TRBD2,TRBV11-2,TGTGCCAGCAGCTTCCGCCCTCTACTAGCGGGAGTAAGAAACATTCAGTACTTC,CASSFRPLLAGVRNIQYF
TRBJ2-3,NA,TRBD2,TRBV5-1,TGCGCCAGCAGGGGAGAGACTAGCGGGAGGGCCTCCGCAGATACGCAGTATTTT,CASRGETSGRASADTQYF
TRBJ1-1,NA,TRBD1,TRBV2,TGTGCCAGGGGACAGGGTAACACTGAAGCTTTCTTT,CARGQGNTEAFF
TRBJ1-2,NA,NA,TRBV19,TGTGCCAGTAGTGCCGGGTTCTATGGCTACACCTTC,CASSAGFYGYTF
TRBJ2-1,NA,TRBD1,TRBV11-1,TGTGCCAGCAGCTTAGAGGCCAGGGGGAACAATGAGCAGTTCTTC,CASSLEARGNNEQFF
TRBJ2-7,NA,TRBD2,TRBV7-2,TGTGCCAGCAGCTTAGCTAGCGGGAGTAACGAGCAGTACTTC,CASSLASGSNEQYF
TRBJ2-7,NA,TRBD1,TRBV6-1,TGTGCCAGCAGTAAACCGGGACAGGGAATGGGGGAGCAGTACTTC,CASSKPGQGMGEQYF
TRBJ1-2,NA,TRBD1,TRBV4-3,TGCGCCAGCAGCCATACGGGACAGGGCCCATCTATAGGCTACACCTTC,CASSHTGQGPSIGYTF
TRBJ2-1,NA,TRBD2,TRBV14,TGTGCCAGCAGCCAAGGGATTCTACTAGCGGGAGTTTTAGATGAGCAGTTCTTC,CASSQGILLAGVLDEQFF
TRBJ2-7,NA,NA,TRBV9,TGTGCCAGCAGCGTAGATCGGCGGGGCGAGCAGTACTTC,CASSVDRRGEQYF
TRBJ1-2,NA,NA,TRBV13,TGTGCCAGCAGCTTGGTCGGGTTCGGGGGGAGATTCAGTGGCTACACCTTC,CASSLVGFGGRFSGYTF
TRBJ1-2,NA,TRBD1,TRBV6-5,TGTGCCAGCAGCGGGACAGACTATGGCTACACCTTC,CASSGTDYGYTF
TRBJ1-1,NA,TRBD1,TRBV19,TGTGCCAGTAGTAACCCCCTAACAGGGGGCGGGACTGAAGCTTTCTTT,CASSNPLTGGGTEAFF
TRBJ2-1,NA,NA,TRBV12-5,TGTGCTAGTGGTCCCGACCCGGGGAGACCCTACAATGAGCAGTTCTTC,CASGPDPGRPYNEQFF
TRBJ2-7,few,NA,TRBV6-5,TGTGCCAGCACCTCCCGAGATTACGAGCAGTACTTC,CASTSRDYEQYF
TRBJ2-7,NA,NA,TRBV30,TGTGCCTGGAGCGGGAGACCCTCCTACGAGCAGTACTTC,CAWSGRPSYEQYF
TRBJ1-1,NA,TRBD1,TRBV28,TGTGCCAGCAGTTCAGGGGGCCGGGGTGAAGCTTTCTTT,CASSSGGRGEAFF